Described below is a single TCR beta chain sequence and its context. Methods used by the authors: Reference gene primer amplification gave estimated nucleated cell counts. Sequenced by immunoSEQ multiplex PCR; TCRdb stores in-frame clones only, minus some. The DNA was the basis for D and trimming; V, J and clone size are from that table. The sample comprises 200,000 to 250,000 clones, about four fifths of which are singletons, and nearly 9% rests with the top ten. The data stem from a study of blood T cell repertoires in COVID-19. The overall study: The United States, Italy and Spain supplied acute and convalescent COVID-19 samples. Sample material is recorded as cDNA or gDNA derived from T cells, B-cell-depleted T cells, or PBMCs.

CDR1 MDHEN and CDR2 SYDVKM come from the germline V gene. The CDR3 has 16 amino acids. The V segment lost 10 bases and the J segment 3 bases; nucleotides outside the gene matches: 16. The TCR comes from a man older than 75 with acute or convalescent COVID-19. The genes are TRBV28 and TRBJ1-2; 8 bases line up with TRBD1. The sequencing sample was made of peripheral blood. CDR3 residues: CATPRDRRHLDYGYTF. CDR3 nucleotide sequence: TGTGCCACCCCTCGGGACAGGCGGCACCTGGACTATGGCTACACCTTC.